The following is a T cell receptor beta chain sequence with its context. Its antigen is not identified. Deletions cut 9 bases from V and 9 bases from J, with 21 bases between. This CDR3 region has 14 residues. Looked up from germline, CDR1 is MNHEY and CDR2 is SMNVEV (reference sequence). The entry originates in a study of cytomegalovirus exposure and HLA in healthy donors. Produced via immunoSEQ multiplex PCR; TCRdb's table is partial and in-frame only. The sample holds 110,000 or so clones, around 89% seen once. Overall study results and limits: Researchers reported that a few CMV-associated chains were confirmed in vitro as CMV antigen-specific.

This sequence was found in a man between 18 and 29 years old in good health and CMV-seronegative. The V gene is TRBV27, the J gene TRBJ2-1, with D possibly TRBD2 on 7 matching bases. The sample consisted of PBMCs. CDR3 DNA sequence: TGTGCCAGGGATCGAACCCGGGGGGCAGGTGAGCAGTTCTTC. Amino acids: CARDRTRGAGEQFF.